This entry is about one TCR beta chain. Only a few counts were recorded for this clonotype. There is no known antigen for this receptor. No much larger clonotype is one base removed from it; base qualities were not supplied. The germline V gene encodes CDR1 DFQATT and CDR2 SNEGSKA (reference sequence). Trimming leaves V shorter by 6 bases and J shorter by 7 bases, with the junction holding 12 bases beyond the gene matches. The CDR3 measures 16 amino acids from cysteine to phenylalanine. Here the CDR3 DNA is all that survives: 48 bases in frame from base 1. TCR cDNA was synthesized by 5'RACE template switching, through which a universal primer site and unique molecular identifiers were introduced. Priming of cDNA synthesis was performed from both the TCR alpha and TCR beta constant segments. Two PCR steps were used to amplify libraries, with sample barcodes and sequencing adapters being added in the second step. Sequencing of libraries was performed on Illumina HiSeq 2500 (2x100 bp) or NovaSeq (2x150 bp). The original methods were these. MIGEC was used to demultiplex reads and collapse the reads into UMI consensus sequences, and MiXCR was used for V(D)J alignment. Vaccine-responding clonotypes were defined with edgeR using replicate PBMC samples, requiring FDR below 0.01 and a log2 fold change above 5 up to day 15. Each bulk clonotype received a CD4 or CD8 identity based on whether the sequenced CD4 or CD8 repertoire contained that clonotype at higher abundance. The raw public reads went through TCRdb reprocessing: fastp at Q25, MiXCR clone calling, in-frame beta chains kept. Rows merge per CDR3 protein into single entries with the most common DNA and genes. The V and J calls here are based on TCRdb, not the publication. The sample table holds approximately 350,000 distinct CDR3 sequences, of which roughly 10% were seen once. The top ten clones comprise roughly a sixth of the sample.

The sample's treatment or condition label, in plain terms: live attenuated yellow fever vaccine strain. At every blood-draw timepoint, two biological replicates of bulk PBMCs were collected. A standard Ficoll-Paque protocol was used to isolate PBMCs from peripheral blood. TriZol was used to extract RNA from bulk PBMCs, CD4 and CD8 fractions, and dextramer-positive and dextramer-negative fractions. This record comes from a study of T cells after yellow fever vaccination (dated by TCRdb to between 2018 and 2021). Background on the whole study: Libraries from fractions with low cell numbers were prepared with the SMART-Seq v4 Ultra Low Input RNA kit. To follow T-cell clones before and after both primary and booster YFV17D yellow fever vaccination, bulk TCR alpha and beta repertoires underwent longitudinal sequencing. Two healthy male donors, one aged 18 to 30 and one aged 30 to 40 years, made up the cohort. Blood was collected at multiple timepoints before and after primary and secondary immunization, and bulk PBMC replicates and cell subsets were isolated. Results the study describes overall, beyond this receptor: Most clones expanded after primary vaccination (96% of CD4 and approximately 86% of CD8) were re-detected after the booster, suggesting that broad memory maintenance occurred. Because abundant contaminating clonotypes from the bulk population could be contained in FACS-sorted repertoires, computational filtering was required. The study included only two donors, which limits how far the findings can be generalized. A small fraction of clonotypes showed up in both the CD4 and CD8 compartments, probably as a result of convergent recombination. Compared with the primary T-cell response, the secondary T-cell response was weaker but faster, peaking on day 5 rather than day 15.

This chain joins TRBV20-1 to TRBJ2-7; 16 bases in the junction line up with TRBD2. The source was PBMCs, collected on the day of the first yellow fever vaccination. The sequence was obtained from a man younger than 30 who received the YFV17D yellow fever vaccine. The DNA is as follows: TGCAGTGCCCCCCGCGGGACTAGCGGGGGGGCACAAGAGCAGTACTTC. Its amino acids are CSAPRGTSGGAQEQYF.